One and the same sample provided the 24 T cell receptor beta chains below, sequenced in a study of cytomegalovirus exposure and HLA in healthy donors. With 60 Vbeta and 13 Jbeta primers, the PCR was carried out. Here immunoSEQ multiplex PCR was the method, and the copy in TCRdb shows in-frame clones only, minus some. The sample carries some 220,000 clones, approximately 82% recorded once. What was sequenced was PBMCs. The source of these receptors is a woman in her thirties or forties in good health and CMV-seronegative.

The chain combines TRBV2 with TRBJ1-3, with D possibly matching TRBD1 (5 bases). The germline gives CDR1 SNHLY, CDR2 FYNNEI. V was shortened by 8 bases and J by 3 bases, with 23 bases between the two germline ends. This CDR3 is 17 amino acids long. Here the CDR3 DNA reads TGTGCCAGCGGCAACCCGCAGGGCAGCGTTGATGGAAACACCATATATTTT. Translated, it gives CASGNPQGSVDGNTIYF.

The V and J genes are TRBV19 and TRBJ1-2, with TRBD1 identical over 7 bases. The V gene's germline CDR1 is LNHDA and CDR2 SQIVND (reference sequence). This CDR3 contains 16 residues. The V segment lost 6 bases and the J segment 8 bases; nucleotides outside the gene matches: 18. This chain's CDR3 is CASRILNPGQSRGYTF. The CDR3 region has the DNA TGTGCCAGTAGAATCCTAAATCCGGGACAGTCGAGGGGCTACACCTTC.

This clone was detected once. Written as DNA, the CDR3 is TGTGCCAGCAGCAACAATAATTTGGGACAGGTATACAATGAGCAGTTCTTC. It codes for CASSNNNLGQVYNEQFF. The chain combines TRBV21-1 with TRBJ2-1; TRBD1, the D gene given by the table, was not confirmed from the DNA. TRBV21-1 is a pseudogene segment. This CDR3 comprises 17 residues.

This clone was observed once. This chain joins TRBV5-1 and TRBJ2-5; D might be TRBD1 (5 bases). V was shortened by 4 bases and J by 5 bases, with 18 bases between the two germline ends. The germline V gene has CDR1 SGHRS and CDR2 YFSETQ. The CDR3 runs 15 residues. The CDR3 here is CASSPTSGFGETQYF. In DNA, the CDR3 is TGCGCCAGCAGCCCCACATCAGGGTTTGGGGAGACCCAGTACTTC.

The sample holds one count of this clone. Other DNA sequences in the same sample also yield this CDR3. The V and J genes are TRBV6-5 and TRBJ2-7; TRBD1 matches at 7 bases. The CDR3 sequence is 14 residues long. Germline trimming cut 5 bases from V and 1 base from J; bases unmatched to any gene: 5. Germline V lookup: CDR1 MNHEY, CDR2 SVGAGI. CDR3 in DNA: TGTGCCAGCAGTAGACAGGGCAAATCCTACGAGCAGTACTTC. Protein: CASSRQGKSYEQYF.

This clone came up a few times. The V gene is TRBV5-6, the J gene TRBJ2-7, with TRBD2 matching over 12 bases. This CDR3 has 16 amino acids. V lost 0 bases to trimming and J lost 1 base; unmatched junction nucleotides: 2. The germline gives CDR1 SGHDT, CDR2 YYEEEE. In DNA form, the CDR3 reads TGTGCCAGCAGCTTGGCTAGCGGGGGGGTTTCCTACGAGCAGTACTTC. Translated: CASSLASGGVSYEQYF.

The V and J genes are TRBV29-1 and TRBJ1-1; weak D call: TRBD1 (6 bases). The CDR3 covers 12 residues. The V gene lost 4 bases and the J gene lost 5 bases, with 11 bases spanning the gap. The V gene's germline CDR1 is SQVTM and CDR2 ANQGSEA. CDR3: CSVGQDSTEAFF. The DNA for the CDR3 is TGCAGCGTTGGACAGGACAGTACTGAAGCTTTCTTT.

This clone appeared once. The gene calls are TRBV7-2 and TRBJ2-3; tentative D call: TRBD2 (5 bases). With 5 bases removed from V and 5 bases from J, the gap between germline ends came to 8 bases. Germline CDR1 and CDR2: SGHTA and FQGNSA. The CDR3 totals 12 residues. The CDR3 sequence is CASSPGLDTQYF. CDR3 DNA sequence: TGTGCCAGCAGCCCGGGGTTAGATACGCAGTATTTT.

The chain combines TRBV11-2 with TRBJ2-1; D is unclear. The germline CDR1 and CDR2 sequences are SGHAT and FQNNGV. V lost 5 bases and J 7 bases, leaving 12 bases between the germline ends. The CDR3 is 13 residues long. CDR3 sequence: CASSPSGRNEQFF. The DNA for the CDR3 is TGTGCCAGCAGCCCCTCCGGTCGGAATGAGCAGTTCTTC.

The rearrangement joins TRBV30 to TRBJ1-2, with a possible D match to TRBD1 (6 bases). The V and J ends lost 7 bases and 7 bases respectively, with 10 bases between them. Germline CDR1 GTSNPN, CDR2 SVGIG (reference sequence). The CDR3 is 10 residues long. The CDR3 loop reads CALQGVGYTF. DNA for the CDR3: TGTGCCTTACAGGGCGTTGGCTACACCTTC. Complete variable domain (other parts from reference TRBV30 and TRBJ1-2): SQTIHQWPATLVQPVGSPLSLECTVEGTSNPNLYWYRQAAGRGLQLLFYSVGIGQISSEVPQNLSASRPQDRQFILSSKKLLLSDSGFYLCALQGVGYTFGSGTRLTVV.

This clone has just a few counts. This chain joins TRBV11-2 and TRBJ1-2, with 7 bases lining up with TRBD1. The germline CDR1 and CDR2 sequences are SGHAT and FQNNGV. Losses at the gene ends were 3 bases for V and 3 bases for J; bases not matched to a gene: 19. CDR3 length equals 19 residues. The CDR3 DNA reads as TGTGCCAGCAGCTTGGGAACGTTGAGGGGGCGCGCTCAGGACTATGGCTACACCTTC. The encoded protein is CASSLGTLRGRAQDYGYTF.

This chain links TRBV6-1 with TRBJ1-2; D unclear. The CDR3 loop spans 15 amino acids. CDR1 and CDR2 from the germline V gene are MNHNS and SASEGT. V lost 5 bases and J 0 bases, leaving 13 bases between the germline ends. In nucleotides, the CDR3 is TGTGCCAGCAGTCCCCGGGAGGGAACTAACTATGGCTACACCTTC. Its protein product is CASSPREGTNYGYTF.

This chain links TRBV29-1 with TRBJ2-7, with 7 bases identical to TRBD1. Germline CDR1 and CDR2: SQVTM and ANQGSEA. This CDR3 spans 15 amino acids. V gave up 4 bases and J gave up 0 bases; unmatched junction bases: 9. The CDR3 region is CSVASGNRGSYEQYF. CDR3 coding DNA: TGCAGCGTTGCGTCGGGGAACAGGGGCTCCTACGAGCAGTACTTC.

This clone appeared a single time. The V and J genes are TRBV7-6 and TRBJ2-7; 8 bases are a match to TRBD1. J gave up 5 bases and V 5 bases, and 11 bases lay outside the gene matches. Germline-derived CDR1 and CDR2 are SGHVS and FNYEAQ. CDR3 length equals 15 residues. The CDR3 is CASSRQDRVEDEQYF. The CDR3 nucleotides are TGTGCCAGCAGCCGCCAGGACAGGGTGGAGGACGAGCAGTACTTC.

V gene TRBV7-2 combines with J gene TRBJ2-1, with TRBD2 matching 9 bases. The CDR3 is made up of 17 amino acids. The germline V gene encodes CDR1 SGHTA and CDR2 FQGNSA. The V and J ends lost 4 bases and 5 bases, in that order; junction bases with no gene match: 12. CDR3 residues: CASSSPLGSGGHNEQFF. CDR3 coding DNA: TGTGCCAGCAGCTCCCCCCTGGGTAGCGGGGGCCACAATGAGCAGTTCTTC.

The chain carries TRBV18 and TRBJ2-7; TRBD2 is a possible D gene (5 bases). V lost 1 base to trimming and J lost 5 bases, with 15 bases between them. In germline, CDR1 is KGHSH, CDR2 LQKENI. The CDR3 has 15 residues. The CDR3 loop is CASSPQSGRGHEQYF. The CDR3 DNA is TGTGCCAGCTCACCACAATCAGGTAGAGGGCACGAGCAGTACTTC.

J is TRBJ2-1 and V is TRBV11-3, with 8 bases fitting TRBD1. The CDR3 length is 18 residues. The germline V gene encodes CDR1 SGHNT and CDR2 YENEEA. J was trimmed by 8 bases and V by 3 bases; bases with no gene match: 18. CDR3 loop: CASSFGAGQGLTGDEQFF. CDR3 nucleotide sequence: TGTGCCAGCAGCTTCGGGGCCGGACAGGGACTCACCGGGGATGAGCAGTTCTTC.

Of note for this clone: The same CDR3 also results from other DNA sequences found in this sample. The chain links TRBV9 to TRBJ2-3; 8 bases map to TRBD1. The CDR3 is made up of 15 amino acids. V shed 0 bases, J shed 1 base, and the junction held 1 base outside the gene matches. The germline V gene encodes CDR1 SGDLS and CDR2 YYNGEE. Written as DNA, the CDR3 is TGTGCCAGCAGCGTAGTGGGACAGGGCACAGATACGCAGTATTTT. It translates to CASSVVGQGTDTQYF.

This rearrangement joins TRBV6-5 to TRBJ1-1; D remains unclear. The CDR3 has 15 residues. Trimming stripped 7 bases from V and 5 bases from J, with 20 bases between. Germline-derived CDR1 and CDR2 are MNHEY and SVGAGI. CDR3 amino acids: CASMAVWEVDTEAFF. The CDR3 DNA is TGTGCCAGCATGGCCGTATGGGAGGTGGATACTGAAGCTTTCTTT.

The rearrangement links TRBV7-3 to TRBJ2-3; 8 bases map to TRBD1. Germline CDR1 reads SGHTA; CDR2 reads FQGTGA. V was pared by 5 bases and J by 5 bases, with 6 bases of the junction left unmatched. The CDR3 runs to 14 residues. For the CDR3, the DNA is TGTGCCAGCAGCCCTACAGGGGGTGGAGATACGCAGTATTTT. Translation gives CASSPTGGGDTQYF.

This clone was seen once. The chain uses TRBV7-6 and TRBJ1-2, with TRBD1 matching 9 bases. The V gene end was trimmed by 8 bases and the J gene end by 7 bases; junction bases not matched to a gene: 14. The CDR3 is 15 amino acids. From germline, CDR1 is SGHVS and CDR2 FNYEAQ. The CDR3 nucleotides are TGTGCCAGCTCTCCCGGGACAGGGCTTTCGAGTGGCTACACCTTC. Residues: CASSPGTGLSSGYTF. The full variable domain, its missing parts supplied by reference TRBV7-6 and TRBJ1-2, is GAGVSQSPRYKVTKRGQDVALRCDPISGHVSLYWYRQALGQGPEFLTYFNYEAQQDKSGLPNDRFSAERPEGSISTLTIQRTEQRDSAMYRCASSPGTGLSSGYTFGSGTRLTVV.

This sequence joins TRBV7-9 and TRBJ2-1; D is undetermined. V shed 7 bases and J shed 12 bases, with 19 bases lying between them. Germline lookup yields CDR1 SEHNR and CDR2 FQNEAQ (reference sequence). There are 13 residues in the CDR3. Written as DNA, the CDR3 is TGTGCCAGCAAATCCGGGTCCGCTTCGGGGCAGTTCTTC. It codes for CASKSGSASGQFF.

In the case of this clone: The junction departs from the called germline gene at one end, perhaps through a read error. This chain uses TRBV7-9 with TRBJ2-2, with unresolved D. There are 12 residues in the CDR3. Germline V lookup: CDR1 SEHNR, CDR2 FQNEAQ (reference sequence). CDR3 sequence reads: CSSSSVSGELFF. The CDR3 nucleotides read TGTTCCAGCAGTTCAGTATCCGGGGAGCTGTTTTTT.

V is TRBV11-3 and J is TRBJ2-1; 12 bases fit TRBD2. Germline CDR1 reads SGHNT; CDR2 reads YENEEA. V was clipped by 6 bases and J by 12 bases; unmatched bases: 0. This CDR3 spans 11 amino acids. This chain's CDR3 is CASRLAGGQFF. The CDR3, as DNA: TGTGCCAGCAGACTAGCGGGGGGGCAGTTCTTC.